This T cell receptor beta chain was sequenced during a study of blood T cell repertoires in COVID-19. Study-wide context: COVID-19 samples collected from the United States, Italy and Spain covered acute and convalescent phases.

Original processing methods: Amplifying reference gene primers gave estimates of nucleated cell counts. The repertoire was sequenced with immunoSEQ multiplex PCR; TCRdb's copy has only in-frame clones and lacks some. The V and J calls and the clone size are those of that table, but D and trimming were determined from the DNA. This sample carries approximately 250,000 clones, 86% of them seen once, and the ten largest clones take 2% to 2.5%. The V end lost 3 bases, the J end lost 6 bases, and 14 bases lay between the germline ends. The CDR3 consists of 14 residues. Germline V CDR1 and CDR2: MGHRA, YSYEKL.

The receptor was isolated from a young man who had recovered from COVID-19. The chain joins TRBV4-1 to TRBJ1-1; D ambiguous. Specimen: peripheral blood. The CDR3 region is CASSHPLVGPEAFF. DNA for the CDR3: TGCGCCAGCAGCCACCCCCTCGTGGGCCCTGAAGCTTTCTTT.